Below, 7 T cell receptor beta chains from the same sample are listed, as sequenced in a study of cytomegalovirus exposure and HLA in healthy donors. PCR employed 60 Vbeta and 13 Jbeta primers. Clones were sequenced by immunoSEQ multiplex PCR, and TCRdb holds only the in-frame ones, with some missing. The sample includes 70,000 to 80,000 clones, almost 85% of them seen just once. The source material was PBMCs. These receptors originate from a young man in good health and CMV-seronegative.

J is TRBJ1-5 and V is TRBV19, with D perhaps matching TRBD1 (5 bases). Trimming removed 0 bases from V and 5 bases from J, with 11 bases in between. CDR1 and CDR2 from the germline V gene are LNHDA and SQIVND (reference sequence). The CDR3 runs 15 residues. CDR3 protein: CASSIEASGYQPQHF. The CDR3 DNA sequence: TGTGCCAGTAGTATAGAGGCGTCAGGGTATCAGCCCCAGCATTTT.

This chain uses TRBV7-9 with TRBJ2-2, with D possibly being TRBD1 (6 bases). The CDR3 has 14 residues. Germline assignment: CDR1 SEHNR and CDR2 FQNEAQ (reference sequence). The ends were cut back, 7 bases at V and 2 bases at J, with 11 bases in the middle. CDR3 sequence (DNA): TGTGCCAGCAACACAGGGATAAACACCGGGGAGCTGTTTTTT. This codes for CASNTGINTGELFF.

This rearrangement joins TRBV5-1 to TRBJ2-7; TRBD2 matches at 10 bases. The germline CDR1 and CDR2 sequences are SGHRS and YFSETQ. The CDR3 consists of 16 residues. The V gene end was trimmed by 3 bases and the J gene end by 1 base; junction bases not matched to a gene: 7. The CDR3 DNA is TGCGCCAGCAGCTGGTTGACTAGCGGGTCGTCCTACGAGCAGTACTTC. Translated: CASSWLTSGSSYEQYF.

The chain has TRBV28 and TRBJ1-2; 8 bases map to TRBD1. There are 17 residues in the CDR3. Per the germline V gene, CDR1 is MDHEN and CDR2 is SYDVKM. V lost 2 bases, J lost 6 bases, and 14 bases stayed unmatched. CDR3 sequence reads: CASSLMLGTGGGNGYTF. For the CDR3, the DNA is TGTGCCAGCAGTTTAATGCTCGGGACAGGAGGAGGTAATGGCTACACCTTC.

The V call is TRBV28, the J call TRBJ2-5; 11 positions agree with TRBD1. V trimming: 5 bases; J trimming: 5 bases; junction bases outside the gene matches: 10. The CDR3 sequence is 16 residues long. Looked up from germline, CDR1 is MDHEN and CDR2 is SYDVKM. The CDR3 DNA reads TGTGCCAGCAGTGGTTTCGGGACAGGGGGTATTGAGACCCAGTACTTC. This sequence encodes CASSGFGTGGIETQYF.

The chain uses TRBV5-5 and TRBJ2-7; a weak D match, TRBD2 (5 bases). The CDR3 loop spans 13 amino acids. V lost 4 bases and J 0 bases, leaving 8 bases between the germline ends. The germline CDR1 and CDR2 sequences are SGHKS and YYEKEE (reference sequence). This CDR3 reads CASSDGLSYEQYF. CDR3 sequence (DNA): TGTGCCAGCAGCGACGGACTCTCCTACGAGCAGTACTTC.

The chain joins TRBV30 to TRBJ2-2; 7 bases match TRBD1. With 0 bases clipped from V and 4 bases from J, the junction kept 2 bases outside the gene matches. Per the germline V gene, CDR1 is GTSNPN and CDR2 is SVGIG (reference sequence). The CDR3 length is 14 residues. CDR3 coding DNA: TGTGCCTGGAGTGTAACAGGGGTCACCGGGGAGCTGTTTTTT. Residues: CAWSVTGVTGELFF.